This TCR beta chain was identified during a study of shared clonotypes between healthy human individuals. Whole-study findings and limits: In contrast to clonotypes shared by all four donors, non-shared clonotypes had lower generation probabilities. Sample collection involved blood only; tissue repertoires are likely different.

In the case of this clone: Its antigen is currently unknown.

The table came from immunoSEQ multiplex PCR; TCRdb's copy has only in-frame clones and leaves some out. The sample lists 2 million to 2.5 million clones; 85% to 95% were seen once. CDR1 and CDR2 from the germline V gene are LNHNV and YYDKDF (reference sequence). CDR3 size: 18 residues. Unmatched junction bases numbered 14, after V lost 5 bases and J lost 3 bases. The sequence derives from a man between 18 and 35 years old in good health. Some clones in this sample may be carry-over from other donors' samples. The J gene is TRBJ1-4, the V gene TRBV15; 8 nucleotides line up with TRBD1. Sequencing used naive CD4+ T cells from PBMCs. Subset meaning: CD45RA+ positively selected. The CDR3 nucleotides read TGTGCCACCAGCGCAACCTTCTCTCAGGGGGCTGCTAATGAAAAACTGTTTTTT. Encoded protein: CATSATFSQGAANEKLFF. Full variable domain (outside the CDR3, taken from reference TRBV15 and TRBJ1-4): DAMVIQNPRYQVTQFGKPVTLSCSQTLNHNVMYWYQQKSSQAPKLLFHYYDKDFNNEADTPDNFQSRRPNTSFCFLDIRSPGLGDTAMYLCATSATFSQGAANEKLFFGSGTQLSVL.